This TCR beta chain comes out of a study of T cell responses to AZD1222 COVID-19 vaccine. Per germline, CDR1 SGHDT and CDR2 YYEEEE. The V and J ends lost 3 bases and 0 bases, in that order; junction bases with no gene match: 3. The CDR3 runs 14 residues. The table came from immunoSEQ multiplex PCR; TCRdb's copy has only in-frame clones and leaves some out. Seen here are 150,000 to 200,000 clones, around 88% observed once, and the top ten hold around 1%. Sequenced material: peripheral blood, taken 28 days after the second AZD1222 dose. The chain is built from TRBV5-6 and TRBJ2-7, with 7 bases lining up with TRBD1. This sequence was found in an adult who received the AZD1222 COVID-19 vaccine. This CDR3 reads CASSYGQASYEQYF. The CDR3 region has the DNA TGTGCCAGCAGCTATGGACAGGCCTCCTACGAGCAGTACTTC.